Each of the 21 T cell receptor beta chains below was sequenced from the same sample in a study of shared clonotypes between healthy human individuals. Here immunoSEQ multiplex PCR was the method, and the copy in TCRdb shows in-frame clones only, minus some. Altogether about 600,000 clones are present, 97% being singletons, with the ten largest covering less than 0.065%. What was sequenced was naive CD4+ T cells sorted from blood. The subset: CD45RA+ positively selected. The origin of the receptors is a woman in her twenties or thirties in good health.

This clone was detected only once. The chain joins TRBV6-5 to TRBJ1-1; no firm D call. The CDR3 consists of 14 residues. CDR1 and CDR2 from the germline V gene are MNHEY and SVGAGI. V lost 3 bases, J lost 3 bases, and 11 bases lay in between. CDR3 in DNA: TGTGCCAGCAGTTATCGAGGGAGACACACTGAAGCTTTCTTT. Its translation is CASSYRGRHTEAFF.

This clone appeared a single time. The chain couples TRBV4-1 to TRBJ1-5; 10 bases are a match to TRBD1. The CDR3 contains 18 residues. CDR1 MGHRA and CDR2 YSYEKL come from the germline V gene. With V trimmed by 1 base and J by 1 base, 7 bases remained unmatched. In DNA form, the CDR3 reads TGCGCCAGCAGCCAAGGACAGGGGGCGATTTTAAGCAATCAGCCCCAGCATTTT. Protein product: CASSQGQGAILSNQPQHF.

The rearrangement joins TRBV10-3 to TRBJ2-5; D uncertain. This CDR3 comprises 13 residues. Germline CDR1 reads ENHRY; CDR2 reads SYGVKD. V lost 8 bases and J 2 bases, leaving 12 bases between the germline ends. The CDR3 nucleotides read TGTGCCATCTCGTTCACAGAACAAGAGACCCAGTACTTC. Its protein is CAISFTEQETQYF.

The genes are TRBV2 and TRBJ2-1; TRBD2 is a possible D gene (6 bases). V dropped 4 bases and J dropped 4 bases, with 14 bases sitting between them. Germline V gives CDR1 SNHLY, CDR2 FYNNEI. The CDR3 spans 15 residues. The CDR3 spells CASSGDSYPYNEQFF. Written as DNA, the CDR3 is TGTGCCAGCAGTGGGGACTCCTACCCTTACAATGAGCAGTTCTTC.

The J gene is TRBJ2-7, the V gene TRBV5-1, with 10 bases that match TRBD2. This CDR3 has 17 amino acids. The germline gives CDR1 SGHRS, CDR2 YFSETQ. V lost 3 bases, J lost 0 bases, and 9 bases stayed unmatched. This CDR3 reads CASSYGPSGGISYEQYF. CDR3 coding DNA: TGCGCCAGCAGCTACGGGCCTAGCGGGGGTATCTCCTACGAGCAGTACTTC.

The chain couples TRBV7-2 to TRBJ2-1; 8 bases agree with TRBD1. The CDR3 sequence is 15 residues long. Trimming took 4 bases from V and 7 from J; bases not matched to a gene: 9. Germline CDR1 is SGHTA and CDR2 is FQGNSA. Written as DNA, the CDR3 is TGTGCCAGCAGCTCGACCGGACAGGGAAGGAATGAGCAGTTCTTC. Translated: CASSSTGQGRNEQFF.

The rearrangement uses TRBV18 and TRBJ2-5, with D perhaps TRBD2 (5 bases). V dropped 6 bases and J dropped 2 bases, with 13 bases sitting between them. The CDR3 is 14 amino acids. Germline-derived CDR1 and CDR2 are KGHSH and LQKENI. In DNA form, the CDR3 reads TGTGCCAGCTCCCGTCAGGAGGTACAAGAGACCCAGTACTTC. It is translated as CASSRQEVQETQYF.

The chain employs TRBV9 and TRBJ2-7, with TRBD1 identical over 7 bases. V was pared by 3 bases and J by 5 bases, with 5 bases of the junction left unmatched. The V gene's germline CDR1 is SGDLS and CDR2 YYNGEE. This CDR3 comprises 13 residues. CDR3 residues: CASSGGQLDEQYF. As DNA, the CDR3 is TGTGCCAGCAGCGGGGGACAGTTAGACGAGCAGTACTTC.

Worth noting for this clone: Other DNA sequences of this sample code for an identical CDR3. The gene calls are TRBV6-5 and TRBJ1-2; unclear D gene. The CDR3 extends over 13 amino acids. V lost 4 bases and J lost 2, with 8 bases in between. Germline values: CDR1 MNHEY, CDR2 SVGAGI. The CDR3 protein is CASSSGLNYGYTF. The CDR3 nucleotides read TGTGCCAGCAGTTCCGGGCTAAACTATGGCTACACCTTC.

The V call is TRBV7-9, the J call TRBJ2-7; 12 nucleotides align to TRBD1. J gave up 0 bases and V 5 bases, and 11 bases lay outside the gene matches. The germline V gene encodes CDR1 SEHNR and CDR2 FQNEAQ (reference sequence). This CDR3 has 18 residues. Here the CDR3 reads CASSSPGQGARLSYEQYF. The CDR3 DNA follows: TGTGCCAGCAGCAGTCCGGGACAGGGGGCGCGCCTCTCCTACGAGCAGTACTTC.

This clone was observed once. The V and J genes are TRBV4-1 and TRBJ2-7; D not resolved. Per germline, CDR1 MGHRA and CDR2 YSYEKL. Trimming left V 0 bases short and J 1 base short, with 19 bases between. This CDR3 contains 18 residues. The CDR3 here is CASSQEMSLDRRSYEQYF. CDR3 coding DNA: TGCGCCAGCAGCCAAGAGATGAGTCTAGACCGTCGATCCTACGAGCAGTACTTC.

The chain employs TRBV19 and TRBJ2-5, with a possible D match to TRBD2 (6 bases). Germline assignment: CDR1 LNHDA and CDR2 SQIVND (reference sequence). This CDR3 spans 16 amino acids. The V end lost 6 bases, the J end lost 4 bases, and 21 bases lay between the germline ends. The CDR3 is CASSGTGVRGRETQYF. In nucleotides, the CDR3 is TGTGCCAGTAGCGGGACGGGGGTAAGGGGACGAGAGACCCAGTACTTC.

The V and J genes are TRBV19 and TRBJ2-5; 12 bases fit TRBD2. The J call could be wrong; TRBJ2-7 is a better fit for the DNA end. Germline V lookup: CDR1 LNHDA, CDR2 SQIVND (reference sequence). The CDR3 is 15 amino acids. CDR3 DNA sequence: TGTGCCAGTAGTATTCTAGCGGGAGGGTCCTACGAGCAGTACTTC. Its protein product is CASSILAGGSYEQYF.

Comments on this clone: Other DNA sequences of this sample code for an identical CDR3. This chain connects TRBV5-1 to TRBJ2-1; 7 bases are a match to TRBD1. The CDR3 totals 15 residues. Looked up from germline, CDR1 is SGHRS and CDR2 is YFSETQ. With 2 bases clipped from V and 1 base from J, the junction kept 3 bases outside the gene matches. The CDR3 bases are TGCGCCAGCAGCTTAGAACAGGGGTCCTACAATGAGCAGTTCTTC. The encoded protein is CASSLEQGSYNEQFF.

V is TRBV7-3 and J is TRBJ2-1; D perhaps matches TRBD1 (8 bases). The germline V gene encodes CDR1 SGHTA and CDR2 FQGTGA. V lost 5 bases, J lost 3 bases, and 23 bases lay in between. This CDR3 contains 18 residues. CDR3 sequence: CASSRGQGAGPLYNEQFF. The CDR3 nucleotides are TGTGCCAGCAGCCGAGGACAGGGAGCGGGACCACTCTACAATGAGCAGTTCTTC.

V gene TRBV2 combines with J gene TRBJ1-5; tentatively, D is TRBD1 (6 bases). CDR1 and CDR2 from the germline V gene are SNHLY and FYNNEI. The CDR3 extends over 11 amino acids. The germline V and J ends were trimmed by 5 bases and 7 bases, with 6 bases remaining between them. The CDR3 sequence: CASSQGQPQHF. CDR3 sequence (DNA): TGTGCCAGCAGTCAGGGGCAGCCCCAGCATTTT.

This chain uses TRBV6-1 with TRBJ2-3, with no clear D. Trimming took off 1 base at V and 7 bases at J, with 9 bases between the two ends. CDR1 MNHNS and CDR2 SASEGT come from the germline V gene. The CDR3 spans 13 residues. The CDR3 region is CASSEGAVNTQYF. For the CDR3, the DNA is TGTGCCAGCAGTGAAGGGGCAGTTAATACGCAGTATTTT.

The V call is TRBV19, the J call TRBJ2-1; D remains ambiguous. V lost 1 base and J lost 7, with 11 bases in between. There are 14 residues in the CDR3. Germline V gene data show CDR1 as LNHDA and CDR2 as SQIVND (reference sequence). CDR3 nucleotide sequence: TGTGCCAGTAGTATAGCAGCAATAGGTAATGAGCAGTTCTTC. It specifies CASSIAAIGNEQFF. Full variable domain (rest looked up from reference TRBV19 and TRBJ2-1): DGGITQSPKYLFRKEGQNVTLSCEQNLNHDAMYWYRQDPGQGLRLIYYSQIVNDFQKGDIAEGYSVSREKKESFPLTVTSAQKNPTAFYLCASSIAAIGNEQFFGPGTRLTVL.

The V gene is TRBV19, the J gene TRBJ2-7, with 7 bases lining up with TRBD1. V lost 2 bases to trimming and J lost 4 bases; unmatched junction nucleotides: 8. The CDR3 has 15 residues. CDR1 is LNHDA and CDR2 is SQIVND in the germline V gene (reference sequence). The CDR3 loop is CASSIPGGNLYEQYF. The CDR3 nucleotides read TGTGCCAGTAGTATACCAGGGGGAAACCTTTACGAGCAGTACTTC.

The chain employs TRBV5-1 and TRBJ1-3, with D uncertain. Deletions cut 2 bases from V and 6 bases from J, with 12 bases between. Germline CDR1 reads SGHRS; CDR2 reads YFSETQ. This CDR3 has 14 residues. The CDR3 region is CASSLGDVTNTIYF. In DNA, the CDR3 is TGCGCCAGCAGCTTAGGAGATGTGACAAACACCATATATTTT.

This clone was seen once. The CDR3 nucleotides read TGTGCCAGCATGGGGGCAGGAGTAGACGAGCAGTACTTC. It specifies CASMGAGVDEQYF. The chain has TRBV28 and TRBJ2-7, with D possibly being TRBD1 (6 bases). The CDR3 is made up of 13 amino acids. Germline assignment: CDR1 MDHEN and CDR2 SYDVKM. Trimming took off 7 bases at V and 5 bases at J, with 15 bases between the two ends.